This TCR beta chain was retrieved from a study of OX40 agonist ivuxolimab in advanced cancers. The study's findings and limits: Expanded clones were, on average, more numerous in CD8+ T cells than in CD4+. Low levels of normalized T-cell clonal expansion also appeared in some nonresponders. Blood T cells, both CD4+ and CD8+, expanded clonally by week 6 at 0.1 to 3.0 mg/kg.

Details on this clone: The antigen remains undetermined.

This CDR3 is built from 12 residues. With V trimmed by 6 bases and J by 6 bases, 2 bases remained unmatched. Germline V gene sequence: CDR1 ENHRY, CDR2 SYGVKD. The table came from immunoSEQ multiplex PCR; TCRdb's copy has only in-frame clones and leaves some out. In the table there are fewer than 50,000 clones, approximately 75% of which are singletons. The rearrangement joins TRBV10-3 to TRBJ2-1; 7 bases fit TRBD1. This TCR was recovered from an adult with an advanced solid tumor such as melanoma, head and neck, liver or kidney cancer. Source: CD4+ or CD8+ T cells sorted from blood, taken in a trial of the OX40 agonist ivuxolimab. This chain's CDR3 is CAISRGSNEQFF. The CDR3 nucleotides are TGTGCCATCAGCAGGGGGAGCAATGAGCAGTTCTTC.